The next 17 T cell receptor beta chains were all read from a single sample in a study of a mutant IDH1 vaccine in newly diagnosed glioma. The time point is: week 47, end of study. Topical imiquimod was applied with each vaccine dose, which held 300 ug of mutant IDH1 20-mer peptide. TCRdb's table, derived via immunoSEQ multiplex PCR, lists solely in-frame clones and lacks some. The data contain tens of thousands of clones, 89% of them singletons. No antigen has been assigned to these receptors. The specimen comprised PBMCs, sampled from a glioma patient whose treatment included an IDH1 peptide vaccine. Source of these receptors: a woman in her forties or fifties with glioma.

The CDR3 sequence: CASPRDRTYGYTF. CDR3 coding DNA: TGTGCCAGCCCCAGGGACCGAACCTATGGCTACACCTTC. J is TRBJ1-2 and V is TRBV6-6, with D possibly being TRBD1 (5 bases). V was clipped by 8 bases and J by 4 bases, with 14 bases between them. Per germline, CDR1 MNHNY and CDR2 SVGAGI (reference sequence). The CDR3 contains 13 residues.

The chain is built from TRBV7-3 and TRBJ2-1; 7 positions agree with TRBD2. The V gene's germline CDR1 is SGHTA and CDR2 FQGTGA. With 5 bases clipped from V and 5 bases from J, the junction kept 9 bases outside the gene matches. There are 15 residues in the CDR3. The CDR3 is CASSPGPSGDNEQFF. CDR3 in DNA: TGTGCCAGCAGCCCCGGGCCTAGCGGCGACAATGAGCAGTTCTTC. Based on the CDR3 plus reference TRBV7-3 and TRBJ2-1, the full variable domain is GAGVSQTPSNKVTEKGKYVELRCDPISGHTALYWYRQSLGQGPEFLIYFQGTGAADDSGLPNDRFFAVRPEGSVSTLKIQRTERGDSAVYLCASSPGPSGDNEQFFGPGTRLTVL.

The rearrangement joins TRBV2 to TRBJ2-1; 9 positions match TRBD2. The CDR3 totals 17 residues. In germline, CDR1 is SNHLY, CDR2 FYNNEI. With 4 bases clipped from V and 5 bases from J, the junction kept 12 bases outside the gene matches. The CDR3 DNA is TGTGCCAGCAGTGCGAAAGGACTAGCGCAAAGGGACAATGAGCAGTTCTTC. It yields the protein CASSAKGLAQRDNEQFF.

J is TRBJ1-5 and V is TRBV10-3; tentative D call: TRBD1 (6 bases). The CDR3 is 15 residues long. CDR1 and CDR2 (germline): ENHRY, SYGVKD. Trimming took off 3 bases at V and 1 base at J, with 10 bases between the two ends. CDR3 region: CAISEQGGSNQPQHF. The DNA of the CDR3 is TGTGCCATCAGTGAACAGGGCGGGAGCAATCAGCCCCAGCATTTT.

This chain links TRBV5-4 with TRBJ1-6, with D uncertain. This CDR3 region has 16 residues. Trimming pared 0 bases from V and 8 bases from J, leaving 15 bases between. The V gene's germline CDR1 is SGHNT and CDR2 YYREEE (reference sequence). The DNA of the CDR3 is TGTGCCAGCAGCTTGGGGGCGCGTGGAAGATATTCACCCCTCCACTTT. The encoded protein is CASSLGARGRYSPLHF.

CDR3 sequence: CASSPVRATNEKLFF. CDR3 bases: TGTGCCAGCAGCCCAGTTCGGGCAACTAATGAAAAACTGTTTTTT. The V and J genes are TRBV28 and TRBJ1-4, with D unresolved. CDR3 size: 15 residues. Per germline, CDR1 MDHEN and CDR2 SYDVKM. Trimming cost V 6 bases and J 0 bases, with 11 bases left between them.

The chain carries TRBV9 and TRBJ2-5; the D is unclear. V shed 3 bases and J shed 7 bases, with 10 bases lying between them. This CDR3 contains 12 residues. CDR1 and CDR2 from the germline V gene are SGDLS and YYNGEE. The CDR3 DNA sequence: TGTGCCAGCAGCGGCTACACGGGGACCCAGTACTTC. Encoded protein: CASSGYTGTQYF.

The chain is built from TRBV29-1 and TRBJ2-2, with 7 bases that match TRBD2. This CDR3 is 14 amino acids long. Losses at the gene ends were 8 bases for V and 0 bases for J; bases not matched to a gene: 6. Germline V lookup: CDR1 SQVTM, CDR2 ANQGSEA. Here the CDR3 DNA reads TGCAGCTGTGGAGCGGGAACGAACACCGGGGAGCTGTTTTTT. Translating gives CSCGAGTNTGELFF.

This rearrangement joins TRBV28 to TRBJ1-2, with no clear D. CDR3 size: 11 residues. V lost 3 bases and J lost 1, with 0 bases in between. CDR1 and CDR2 (germline): MDHEN, SYDVKM. CDR3 in amino acids: CASSFNYGYTF. As DNA, the CDR3 is TGTGCCAGCAGTTTTAACTATGGCTACACCTTC.

The J gene is TRBJ2-2, the V gene TRBV5-1, with 8 bases aligning to TRBD1. V lost 4 bases, J lost 0 bases, and 2 bases stayed unmatched. CDR1 is SGHRS and CDR2 is YFSETQ in the germline V gene. This CDR3 is built from 15 residues. For the CDR3, the DNA is TGCGCCAGCAGCAGGGACAGGCCGAACACCGGGGAGCTGTTTTTT. This encodes CASSRDRPNTGELFF.

The chain joins TRBV10-3 to TRBJ2-3, with 9 bases aligning to TRBD2. The V gene's germline CDR1 is ENHRY and CDR2 SYGVKD. V gave up 0 bases and J gave up 2 bases; unmatched junction bases: 3. This CDR3 spans 16 amino acids. CDR3 protein: CAISESSGRPTDTQYF. DNA for the CDR3: TGTGCCATCAGTGAGTCAAGCGGGAGGCCCACAGATACGCAGTATTTT.

The genes are TRBV21-1 and TRBJ2-7. TRBV21-1 constitutes a pseudogene. The CDR3 covers 13 residues. CDR3 coding DNA: TGTGCCAGCAGTCAGGGGAGGAGCTACGAGCAGTACTTC. This codes for CASSQGRSYEQYF.

This clone was counted once. V and J are TRBV6-5 and TRBJ2-1, with TRBD1 matching over 7 bases. The junction had 7 bases not matched to a gene; V was cut back by 6 bases and J by 2 bases. This CDR3 region has 15 residues. CDR1 is MNHEY and CDR2 is SVGAGI in the germline V gene. In DNA, the CDR3 is TGTGCCAGCAGCCGACAGGGCAGGCCCTACAATGAGCAGTTCTTC. This translates into CASSRQGRPYNEQFF.

This clone was detected once. The chain employs TRBV2 and TRBJ2-6; 8 bases agree with TRBD1. Unmatched junction bases numbered 11, after V lost 5 bases and J lost 2 bases. Germline V gene data show CDR1 as SNHLY and CDR2 as FYNNEI. The CDR3 extends over 18 amino acids. CDR3 region: CASSLRTGLRAGANVLTF. In DNA, the CDR3 is TGTGCCAGCAGTCTTCGGACAGGGTTAAGGGCTGGGGCCAACGTCCTGACTTTC.

The chain carries TRBV30 and TRBJ2-7; 7 bases match TRBD2. The junction had 10 bases not matched to a gene; V was cut back by 3 bases and J by 5 bases. The length of the CDR3 is 14 residues. Germline loops: CDR1 GTSNPN, CDR2 SVGIG (reference sequence). The CDR3 protein is CAWRGRGGFNEQYF. The CDR3 nucleotides read TGTGCCTGGAGAGGTCGCGGGGGTTTCAACGAGCAGTACTTC.

The rearrangement joins TRBV7-2 to TRBJ1-3; the D gene is possibly TRBD1 (6 bases). V lost 5 bases and J 2 bases, leaving 16 bases between the germline ends. The CDR3 loop spans 16 amino acids. The germline V gene encodes CDR1 SGHTA and CDR2 FQGNSA. The CDR3 reads CASSLKLGGAGNTIYF. CDR3 DNA sequence: TGTGCCAGCAGCCTGAAATTAGGGGGGGCTGGAAACACCATATATTTT.

This chain links TRBV27 with TRBJ2-5; TRBD2 is a possible D gene (6 bases). Germline V lookup: CDR1 MNHEY, CDR2 SMNVEV (reference sequence). Between the trimmed V and J ends, which lost 5 bases and 5 bases, there was a span of 18 bases. The CDR3 length is 15 residues. CDR3 nucleotides: TGTGCCAGCAGTCGACGGACATTGGAGGGGGAGACCCAGTACTTC. Translated, it gives CASSRRTLEGETQYF.